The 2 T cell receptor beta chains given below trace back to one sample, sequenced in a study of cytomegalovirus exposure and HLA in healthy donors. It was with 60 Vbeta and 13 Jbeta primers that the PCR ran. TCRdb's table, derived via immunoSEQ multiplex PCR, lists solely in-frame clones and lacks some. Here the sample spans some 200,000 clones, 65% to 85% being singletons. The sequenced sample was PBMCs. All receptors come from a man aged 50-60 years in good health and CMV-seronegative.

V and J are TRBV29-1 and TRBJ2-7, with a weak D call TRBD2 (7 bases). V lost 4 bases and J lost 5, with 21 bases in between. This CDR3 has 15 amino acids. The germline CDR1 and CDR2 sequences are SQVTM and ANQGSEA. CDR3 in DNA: TGCAGCGTTGCAGGGGATCCGTTTAGCGGGCACGAGCAGTACTTC. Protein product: CSVAGDPFSGHEQYF.

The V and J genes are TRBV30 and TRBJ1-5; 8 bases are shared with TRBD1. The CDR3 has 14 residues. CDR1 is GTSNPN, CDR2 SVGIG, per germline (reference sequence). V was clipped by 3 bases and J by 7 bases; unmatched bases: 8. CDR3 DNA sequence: TGTGCCTGGAGCCCAGGACAGGGCTGGCAGCCCCAGCATTTT. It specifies CAWSPGQGWQPQHF.